Shown below are 22 T cell receptor beta chains from a single sample sequenced in a study of identical twins. MiXCR, run by TCRdb on the 5' RACE reads, gives a single entry per CDR3 protein. The repertoire includes hundreds of thousands of distinct CDR3 sequences, around 6% of them detected once, and roughly 2% sits in the top ten. Material for sequencing was naive T cells sorted from blood. All receptors come from a man aged 18 to 30 in good health.

This clonotype was found many times. The DNA for the CDR3 is TGTGCCAGCAACAGGGGAGATACGCAGTATTTT. Amino acids: CASNRGDTQYF. V usage is TRBV2 and J usage is TRBJ2-3; 7 bases are shared with TRBD1. The J segment lost 5 bases and the V segment lost 7 bases, leaving 0 bases of the junction unmatched. The CDR3 has 11 amino acids. Germline CDR1 reads SNHLY; CDR2 reads FYNNEI.

This clonotype was detected many times. The J gene is TRBJ2-1, the V gene TRBV12-3 or TRBV12-4; D is unclear. This CDR3 contains 13 residues. The V gene lost 6 bases and the J gene lost 0 bases, with 6 bases spanning the gap. CDR3 coding DNA: TGTGCCAGCAGAGGAAGCTCCTACAATGAGCAGTTCTTC. This encodes CASRGSSYNEQFF.

Many counts were recorded for this clonotype. This chain uses TRBV29-1 with TRBJ1-5, with D possibly matching TRBD1 (6 bases). Germline assignment: CDR1 SQVTM and CDR2 ANQGSEA. V lost 7 bases, J lost 1 base, and 11 bases lay in between. The CDR3 loop spans 13 amino acids. The CDR3 protein is CSAQGQSNQPQHF. In DNA, the CDR3 is TGCAGCGCTCAAGGACAGAGCAATCAGCCCCAGCATTTT.

This clonotype showed up many times. The rearrangement uses TRBV13 and TRBJ2-7; D call uncertain. Trimming shortened V by 3 bases and J by 1 base, and 10 bases separated the two germline ends. The CDR3 runs to 14 residues. Per germline, CDR1 PRHDT and CDR2 FYEKMQ (reference sequence). DNA for the CDR3: TGTGCCAGCAGCTTCGGCAGTGCGTCCTACGAGCAGTACTTC. This gives the protein CASSFGSASYEQYF.

The sample holds many counts of this clonotype. The chain combines TRBV5-1 with TRBJ2-7; 11 positions agree with TRBD2. The V and J ends lost 0 bases and 1 base, in that order; junction bases with no gene match: 3. The CDR3 loop spans 16 amino acids. Looked up from germline, CDR1 is SGHRS and CDR2 is YFSETQ. CDR3 DNA: TGCGCCAGCAGCTTGGGTCGGACTAGCGGGTCCTACGAGCAGTACTTC. This translates into CASSLGRTSGSYEQYF. Combining the CDR3 with reference TRBV5-1 and TRBJ2-7 gives the whole variable domain KAGVTQTPRYLIKTRGQQVTLSCSPISGHRSVSWYQQTPGQGLQFLFEYFSETQRNKGNFPGRFSGRQFSNSRSEMNVSTLELGDSALYLCASSLGRTSGSYEQYFGPGTRLTVT.

With respect to this clonotype: This may arise from a read error, as a much more abundant clone is one base away. It is likely a read error, because the conserved phenylalanine at the end of the CDR3 is missing. The chain couples TRBV20-1 to TRBJ2-5; D gene uncertain. This CDR3 has 14 residues. The germline V gene has CDR1 DFQATT and CDR2 SNEGSKA (reference sequence). With 5 bases removed from V and 4 bases from J, the gap between germline ends came to 17 bases. The chain's CDR3 is CSAVTPFAAETQYY. The CDR3 DNA reads TGCAGTGCTGTGACACCATTTGCCGCAGAGACCCAGTACTAC.

The rearrangement joins TRBV30 to TRBJ2-1; TRBD2 aligns across 11 bases. This CDR3 has 13 amino acids. The ends lost 1 base at V and 10 bases at J; junction bases unmatched: 3. Germline V gene data show CDR1 as GTSNPN and CDR2 as SVGIG (reference sequence). CDR3 DNA sequence: TGTGCCTGGAGTGGGGGACTAGCGGTAGAGCAGTTCTTC. Protein sequence: CAWSGGLAVEQFF. Full variable domain (rest looked up from reference TRBV30 and TRBJ2-1): SQTIHQWPATLVQPVGSPLSLECTVEGTSNPNLYWYRQAAGRGLQLLFYSVGIGQISSEVPQNLSASRPQDRQFILSSKKLLLSDSGFYLCAWSGGLAVEQFFGPGTRLTVL.

This clonotype was detected many times. The chain uses TRBV14 and TRBJ1-2; D is undetermined. The germline gives CDR1 SGHDN, CDR2 FVKESK. The CDR3 consists of 16 residues. V lost 0 bases, J lost 4 bases, and 15 bases lay in between. The CDR3 here is CASSQDIRADIYGYTF. CDR3 coding DNA: TGTGCCAGCAGCCAAGATATTCGGGCAGATATCTATGGCTACACCTTC.

The sample holds many counts of this clonotype. The chain employs TRBV29-1 and TRBJ2-7; D is perhaps TRBD1 (5 bases). Trimming removed 2 bases from V and 7 bases from J, with 15 bases in between. The length of the CDR3 is 13 residues. Looked up from germline, CDR1 is SQVTM and CDR2 is ANQGSEA. The CDR3: CSVEIQGRWEQYF. CDR3 coding DNA: TGCAGCGTTGAAATCCAGGGCCGGTGGGAGCAGTACTTC.

This clonotype was recorded at least ten times. The gene calls are TRBV6-5 and TRBJ1-6; TRBD1 might be the D (6 bases). V was cut by 0 bases and J by 7 bases, with 13 bases left in between. CDR3 length: 16 amino acids. Looked up from germline, CDR1 is MNHEY and CDR2 is SVGAGI. Here the CDR3 reads CASSYSSVRGNSPLHF. DNA for the CDR3: TGTGCCAGCAGTTACTCGAGTGTCAGGGGCAATTCACCCCTCCACTTT.

This clonotype appeared a few times. V and J are TRBV20-1 and TRBJ2-7, with D unresolved. The CDR3 is made up of 10 amino acids. Germline CDR1 reads DFQATT; CDR2 reads SNEGSKA (reference sequence). The V gene lost 2 bases and the J gene lost 8 bases, with 7 bases spanning the gap. This CDR3 is CSARKVKQYF. In DNA, the CDR3 is TGCAGTGCTAGAAAGGTGAAGCAGTACTTC.

Details on this clonotype: It may be a read error: a sequence one base away is much more abundant. The CDR3 coding sequence is TGTGCCAGCAGTTTAGGGACAGGGGGGAGCACTCGGCAGTACTTC. Translation gives CASSLGTGGSTRQYF. The rearrangement joins TRBV27 to TRBJ2-7; 11 bases are a match to TRBD1. The J segment lost 9 bases and the V segment lost 2 bases, leaving 9 bases of the junction unmatched. Germline assignment: CDR1 MNHEY and CDR2 SMNVEV (reference sequence). The CDR3 extends over 15 amino acids.

This clonotype occurred many times. The chain recombines TRBV29-1 with TRBJ2-5; 8 bases are a match to TRBD1. Germline V gives CDR1 SQVTM, CDR2 ANQGSEA. Losses at the gene ends were 7 bases for V and 5 bases for J; bases not matched to a gene: 15. CDR3 length: 15 residues. CDR3 in DNA: TGCAGCGGAGGGACAGGACCATTACCCAGGGAGACCCAGTACTTC. Encoded protein: CSGGTGPLPRETQYF.

At least ten counts were recorded for this clonotype. This sequence joins TRBV29-1 and TRBJ2-1; 7 nucleotides line up with TRBD2. CDR3 size: 14 residues. V dropped 0 bases and J dropped 10; count of bases not matched to a gene: 9. Germline CDR1 and CDR2: SQVTM and ANQGSEA. In DNA, the CDR3 is TGCAGCGTTGAAGATCGTGGTAGCGGGCCCGAGCAGTTCTTC. Its translation is CSVEDRGSGPEQFF.

This clonotype was recorded at least ten times. The chain joins TRBV11-3 to TRBJ2-7; no clear D gene. Per the germline V gene, CDR1 is SGHNT and CDR2 is YENEEA. The germline V and J ends were trimmed by 5 bases and 1 base, with 9 bases remaining between them. The CDR3 extends over 13 amino acids. The CDR3: CASSAGPSYEQYV. CDR3 nucleotides: TGTGCCAGCAGCGCTGGTCCATCCTACGAGCAGTACGTC.

This clonotype was detected only a few times. CDR3 in DNA: TGTGCCAGCTCACCGGTTTTGTTTCAATGGGGCACTGAAGCTTTCTTT. Amino acids: CASSPVLFQWGTEAFF. The chain links TRBV18 to TRBJ1-1; D not certain. The germline V gene encodes CDR1 KGHSH and CDR2 LQKENI. The V end was cut by 3 bases, the J end by 4 bases, with 18 bases between. This CDR3 spans 16 amino acids. Full variable domain (rest looked up from reference TRBV18 and TRBJ1-1): NAGVMQNPRHLVRRRGQEARLRCSPMKGHSHVYWYRQLPEEGLKFMVYLQKENIIDESGMPKERFSAEFPKEGPSILRIQQVVRGDSAAYFCASSPVLFQWGTEAFFGQGTRLTVV.

The chain joins TRBV5-1 to TRBJ2-5, with a weak D call TRBD2 (6 bases). In germline, CDR1 is SGHRS, CDR2 YFSETQ. This CDR3 is built from 14 residues. V gave up 3 bases and J gave up 5 bases, with 14 bases separating them. CDR3 sequence reads: CASSWELRGETQYF. The CDR3 DNA sequence: TGCGCCAGCAGCTGGGAGTTACGGGGGGAGACCCAGTACTTC.

The chain carries TRBV12-3 or TRBV12-4 and TRBJ1-4; no definite D call. The CDR3 covers 11 residues. Trimming cost V 6 bases and J 8 bases, with 7 bases left between them. The CDR3 sequence is CASSPREKLFF. CDR3 sequence (DNA): TGTGCCAGCAGCCCTCGGGAAAAACTGTTTTTT.

This clonotype showed up many times. V usage is TRBV15 and J usage is TRBJ2-2; the D is unclear. CDR1 and CDR2 from the germline V gene are LNHNV and YYDKDF (reference sequence). Trimming removed 4 bases from V and 6 bases from J, with 15 bases in between. The CDR3 has 15 amino acids. CDR3 residues: CATSTDSLGAGELFF. As DNA, the CDR3 is TGTGCCACCAGCACCGACTCGCTAGGCGCCGGGGAGCTGTTTTTT.

The V and J genes are TRBV7-9 and TRBJ2-7, with D tentatively TRBD1 or TRBD2 (5 bases each). The CDR3 is made up of 12 amino acids. Looked up from germline, CDR1 is SEHNR and CDR2 is FQNEAQ (reference sequence). Trimming stripped 5 bases from V and 3 bases from J, with 8 bases between. CDR3 nucleotides: TGTGCCAGCAGCCGAGGGGACTACGAGCAGTACGTC. It codes for CASSRGDYEQYV.

This clonotype was observed at least ten times. The J gene is TRBJ2-7, the V gene TRBV6-2 or TRBV6-3, with unresolved D. CDR3 length equals 13 residues. CDR1 and CDR2 (germline): MNHEY, SVGEGT. Trimming pared 1 base from V and 4 bases from J, leaving 8 bases between. CDR3 DNA: TGTGCCAGCAGTTACTTGGCGGATTACGAGCAGTACTTC. Its protein is CASSYLADYEQYF.

This clonotype has ten or more counts. The chain couples TRBV29-1 to TRBJ2-5, with 7 bases that match TRBD2. The J segment lost 4 bases and the V segment lost 5 bases, leaving 7 bases of the junction unmatched. Germline CDR1 is SQVTM and CDR2 is ANQGSEA. The CDR3 runs 13 residues. CDR3 sequence: CSVNLGLRETQYF. The CDR3 nucleotides read TGCAGCGTTAATCTGGGACTAAGAGAGACCCAGTACTTC.